A selection of T cell receptor beta chains follows, all from one sample in a study of T-cell memory formation after mild COVID-19. A single record per CDR3 protein comes from TCRdb applying MiXCR to the 5' RACE reads. This sample carries 500,000 to 600,000 distinct CDR3 sequences, more than 15% of them seen once, and the ten largest clones take about 12%. The sample consisted of PBMCs or a T cell subset sorted from them (not recorded which). The receptors come from an adult woman who had mild COVID-19 (a few samples of this study predate the infection). Cell type and time point are not known. CDR3s include the opening cysteine and the closing phenylalanine or tryptophan.

V,CDR3
TRBV5-6,CASSLRSGLAKNIQYF
TRBV20-1,CSASLRRGEETQYF
TRBV6-6,CASSERDRVYEQYF
TRBV28,CASSGGNYQETQYF
TRBV7-9,CASSPPVASYNEQFF
TRBV9,CASSVGAGTDTQYF
TRBV12-3/TRBV12-4,CASSSLQLGGYTF
TRBV5-1,CASRSSGRTSTDTQYF
TRBV6-5,CASSYSTTGNEDTQYF
TRBV10-3,CAICGEYSDTDTQYF
TRBV21-1,CASSPSRAGTPYEQYF
TRBV5-1,CASSSLTAPDTQYF
TRBV28,CASSGLTSGSHNEQFF
TRBV11-2,CASKEYPSTDTQYF
TRBV29-1,CSVDTGLKANYGYTF
TRBV2,CASSAGAYYNEQFF
TRBV20-1,CSAGGTSGNIIPRTDTQYF
TRBV29-1,CSGKRVNTEAFF
TRBV11-2,CASERRGKNTEAFF
TRBV5-1,CASSLPTGAQETQYF
TRBV12-3/TRBV12-4,CASSLPDSLSGNTIYF
TRBV12-3/TRBV12-4,CASSLFLLFRDRGVNEQFF
TRBV12-3/TRBV12-4,CASSSVGRTGPNYGYTF
TRBV6-5,CASRRQGKAFF
TRBV12-3/TRBV12-4,CASSSPDRGGNEQFF
TRBV5-1,CASSVGGAGYEAFF
TRBV12-3/TRBV12-4,CASSSAPERNQPQHF
TRBV9,CASGAGHTDTQYF
TRBV7-9,CASSETDRGGELFF
TRBV7-3,CASSLGLAGAAGANVLTF
TRBV7-6,CASRPRLAGEGGELFF
TRBV6-1,CASSGHRGKQDNEQFF
TRBV6-5,CASSYKAGSYEQYF
TRBV6-2/TRBV6-3,CASSSGGQQYF
TRBV4-2,CASSQDQGSNEQYF
TRBV29-1,CSVVISTGELFF
TRBV4-3,CASSQDPGGLAGSLYNEQFF
TRBV7-9,CASSLAMGPMTQYF
TRBV3-1,CASARTSGGSLGTGELFF
TRBV5-1,CASKAAWGTDTQYF
TRBV7-7,CASSLRASGGGETQYF
TRBV7-3,CASSPQGWAGELFF
TRBV6-1,CASSEAKWDKYTGELFF
TRBV5-1,CASSIERTGSGQYF
TRBV7-9,CASSSLGTSGRAQLYEQYF
TRBV2,CASSPATSYEQYF
TRBV20-1,CSARVETGKLFF
TRBV5-1,CASSLDRGSYEQYF
TRBV10-3,CAMSSGIYNEQFF
TRBV7-9,CASSLAVGTDNEKLFF
TRBV12-3/TRBV12-4,CASSFATEAFF
TRBV4-1,CASSQVQPGRKGYTF
TRBV5-6,CASSPEPDRGSGNTIYF